These 31 T cell receptor beta chains originate from one sample sequenced in a study of a mutant IDH1 vaccine in newly diagnosed glioma. These receptors' targets are unknown. Sample time point: week 5, during vaccination. A single vaccine dose contained 300 ug of mutant IDH1 20-mer peptide, and topical imiquimod was used with it. Libraries were prepared by immunoSEQ multiplex PCR; TCRdb keeps only in-frame clonotypes and omits some of them. The sample has about 50,000 clones; about 80% are singletons. The sample here was PBMCs, taken from a glioma patient whose treatment included an IDH1 peptide vaccine. The receptors derive from a woman in her 50s with glioma.

This clone was picked up a small number of times. The V call is TRBV29-1, the J call TRBJ1-2; 8 bases align to TRBD1. This CDR3 is built from 13 residues. Unmatched junction bases numbered 7, after V lost 3 bases and J lost 7 bases. Per the germline V gene, CDR1 is SQVTM and CDR2 is ANQGSEA. This chain's CDR3 is CSVDRYRGSGYTF. As DNA, the CDR3 is TGCAGCGTTGATAGGTACAGGGGGTCTGGCTACACCTTC.

This clone was recorded a few times. The rearrangement uses TRBV5-1 and TRBJ1-1, with 7 bases aligning to TRBD1. The V gene end was trimmed by 3 bases and the J gene end by 3 bases; junction bases not matched to a gene: 8. Germline values: CDR1 SGHRS, CDR2 YFSETQ. The CDR3 contains 15 residues. The CDR3 DNA reads TGCGCCAGCAGCTCCACAGGGGTACGGGACACTGAAGCTTTCTTT. It is translated as CASSSTGVRDTEAFF.

The V gene is TRBV5-1, the J gene TRBJ1-4, with 9 positions matching TRBD1. The junction had 9 bases not matched to a gene; V was cut back by 4 bases and J by 8 bases. The germline CDR1 and CDR2 sequences are SGHRS and YFSETQ. The CDR3 sequence is 15 residues long. CDR3 residues: CASSTGQGGGEKLFF. The CDR3 coding sequence is TGCGCCAGCAGCACGGGACAGGGAGGAGGGGAAAAACTGTTTTTT.

This clone showed up just a few times. This CDR3 is CAARDSKRYGYTF. As DNA, the CDR3 is TGTGCGGCTCGGGACAGCAAGAGGTATGGCTACACCTTC. V and J are TRBV19 and TRBJ1-2, with 7 bases fitting TRBD1. This CDR3 is built from 13 residues. Germline V CDR1 and CDR2: LNHDA, SQIVND (reference sequence). Filled out from reference TRBV19 and TRBJ1-2, the complete variable domain reads DGGITQSPKYLFRKEGQNVTLSCEQNLNHDAMYWYRQDPGQGLRLIYYSQIVNDFQKGDIAEGYSVSREKKESFPLTVTSAQKNPTAFYLCAARDSKRYGYTFGSGTRLTVV.

This clone was detected only once. The chain joins TRBV6-6 to TRBJ1-1; TRBD1 is a possible D gene (6 bases). Trimming shortened V by 6 bases and J by 0 bases, and 17 bases separated the two germline ends. The CDR3 totals 16 residues. The germline V gene has CDR1 MNHNY and CDR2 SVGAGI (reference sequence). CDR3 amino acids: CASRSGATFMNTEAFF. The CDR3 nucleotides read TGTGCCAGCAGGTCAGGGGCAACTTTTATGAACACTGAAGCTTTCTTT.

The chain is built from TRBV30 and TRBJ1-5; D is unclear. The CDR3 covers 13 residues. CDR1 and CDR2 (germline): GTSNPN, SVGIG (reference sequence). V lost 3 bases and J 0 bases, leaving 6 bases between the germline ends. As DNA, the CDR3 is TGTGCCTGGAGGGACGCTAGCAATCAGCCCCAGCATTTT. Its protein product is CAWRDASNQPQHF.

The chain joins TRBV18 to TRBJ1-4; TRBD1 might be the D (6 bases). The CDR3 totals 14 residues. Germline CDR1 KGHSH, CDR2 LQKENI. Trimming removed 6 bases from V and 6 bases from J, with 14 bases in between. The CDR3 spells CASSLGGADEKLFF. In nucleotides, the CDR3 is TGTGCCAGCTCCCTCGGGGGGGCGGATGAAAAACTGTTTTTT.

This clone was counted a few times. The chain employs TRBV14 and TRBJ1-2; D might be TRBD1 (6 bases). The CDR3 has 14 residues. V shed 4 bases and J shed 7 bases, with 16 bases lying between them. Per germline, CDR1 SGHDN and CDR2 FVKESK. The CDR3 reads CASSLTGEGGGYTF. The CDR3 coding sequence is TGTGCCAGCAGCCTGACAGGCGAGGGTGGTGGCTACACCTTC.

This clone was observed a handful of times. The V gene is TRBV5-1, the J gene TRBJ2-4; D ambiguous. Trimming pared 4 bases from V and 2 bases from J, leaving 13 bases between. The length of the CDR3 is 15 residues. The germline gives CDR1 SGHRS, CDR2 YFSETQ. The CDR3 DNA sequence: TGCGCCAGCAGCCGGGCTGTGGGTACCAAAAACATTCAGTACTTC. This translates into CASSRAVGTKNIQYF.

This clone was seen just once. The gene calls are TRBV7-3 and TRBJ1-2; D might be TRBD1 (5 bases). Germline V gene data show CDR1 as SGHTA and CDR2 as FQGTGA. V lost 5 bases to trimming and J lost 6 bases, with 13 bases between them. This CDR3 has 13 amino acids. The CDR3 nucleotides read TGTGCCAGCAGCCTGGGGCCCGCCGATGGCTACACCTTC. Residues: CASSLGPADGYTF.

This clone has just one count. The chain uses TRBV5-8 and TRBJ1-5, with D unclear. The V end lost 2 bases, the J end lost 11 bases, and 8 bases lay between the germline ends. Germline V lookup: CDR1 SGHTS, CDR2 YDEGEE. This CDR3 spans 11 amino acids. CDR3 sequence (DNA): TGTGCCAGCAGCTTTGGAGGGACCCAGCATTTT. It is translated as CASSFGGTQHF.

The chain is built from TRBV19 and TRBJ2-5, with TRBD1 identical over 8 bases. This CDR3 comprises 14 residues. V lost 5 bases, J lost 5 bases, and 7 bases stayed unmatched. Per the germline V gene, CDR1 is LNHDA and CDR2 is SQIVND (reference sequence). The CDR3 here is CASSARQGSETQYF. The DNA for the CDR3 is TGTGCCAGTAGTGCCAGACAGGGGTCGGAGACCCAGTACTTC.

The chain has TRBV5-4 and TRBJ2-3, with D perhaps TRBD2 (6 bases). The CDR3 covers 17 residues. CDR1 and CDR2 (germline): SGHNT, YYREEE (reference sequence). Trimming removed 1 base from V and 0 bases from J, with 15 bases in between. In nucleotides, the CDR3 is TGTGCCAGCAGCTTGTCCGCGGGGCGTGGGAGCACAGATACGCAGTATTTT. Translating it yields CASSLSAGRGSTDTQYF. The full variable domain, rest sourced from reference TRBV5-4 and TRBJ2-3, is ETGVTQSPTHLIKTRGQQVTLRCSSQSGHNTVSWYQQALGQGPQFIFQYYREEENGRGNFPPRFSGLQFPNYSSELNVNALELDDSALYLCASSLSAGRGSTDTQYFGPGTRLTVL.

This clone is medium-sized by share. The sample has other DNA sequences that encode this CDR3 too. This sequence joins TRBV27 and TRBJ1-2, with D perhaps TRBD1 (6 bases). CDR1 is MNHEY and CDR2 is SMNVEV in the germline V gene (reference sequence). CDR3 size: 14 residues. Trimming left V 5 bases short and J 0 bases short, with 10 bases between. In DNA, the CDR3 is TGTGCCAGCAGTGTACAGGGCGCTAACTATGGCTACACCTTC. It encodes CASSVQGANYGYTF.

The chain joins TRBV19 to TRBJ1-1; D is undetermined. The CDR3 spans 13 residues. Germline-derived CDR1 and CDR2 are LNHDA and SQIVND (reference sequence). Trimming took 7 bases from V and 6 from J, leaving 15 bases between them. Here the CDR3 DNA reads TGTGCCAGTACGAATAGGGTTGGTTCTGAAGCTTTCTTT. It codes for CASTNRVGSEAFF.

The chain carries TRBV10-3 and TRBJ2-3; TRBD2 agrees at 9 bases. The CDR3 runs 16 residues. CDR1 ENHRY and CDR2 SYGVKD come from the germline V gene. Trimming took 4 bases from V and 0 from J; bases not matched to a gene: 5. CDR3 in amino acids: CAISGDLAGSTDTQYF. DNA for the CDR3: TGTGCCATCAGTGGCGACCTAGCGGGGAGCACAGATACGCAGTATTTT.

The chain links TRBV18 to TRBJ2-3; D is possibly TRBD1 (6 bases). Germline CDR1 reads KGHSH; CDR2 reads LQKENI. V was trimmed by 5 bases and J by 5 bases, leaving 14 bases between them. CDR3 length equals 14 residues. The DNA for the CDR3 is TGTGCCAGCTCAACCGGCAGGGGACAAGATACGCAGTATTTT. This translates into CASSTGRGQDTQYF. Based on the CDR3 plus reference TRBV18 and TRBJ2-3, the full variable domain is NAGVMQNPRHLVRRRGQEARLRCSPMKGHSHVYWYRQLPEEGLKFMVYLQKENIIDESGMPKERFSAEFPKEGPSILRIQQVVRGDSAAYFCASSTGRGQDTQYFGPGTRLTVL.

V is TRBV6-5 and J is TRBJ1-2, with a tentative D call TRBD1 (5 bases). Germline V gene lookup returns CDR1 MNHEY and CDR2 SVGAGI. The CDR3 totals 15 residues. The V end was cut by 0 bases, the J end by 4 bases, with 12 bases between. CDR3 region: CASSYSTGVSYGYTF. As DNA, the CDR3 is TGTGCCAGCAGTTACTCGACGGGGGTCAGCTATGGCTACACCTTC.

This clone showed up just a few times. This rearrangement joins TRBV5-1 to TRBJ1-1, with 11 nucleotides matching TRBD1. CDR3 length: 13 amino acids. V shed 4 bases and J 4 bases; nucleotides not matched to a gene: 0. From germline, CDR1 is SGHRS and CDR2 YFSETQ. The CDR3 region is CASSGTGGTEAFF. CDR3 bases: TGCGCCAGCAGCGGGACAGGGGGCACTGAAGCTTTCTTT. The variable domain in full, with the rest retrieved from reference TRBV5-1 and TRBJ1-1, is KAGVTQTPRYLIKTRGQQVTLSCSPISGHRSVSWYQQTPGQGLQFLFEYFSETQRNKGNFPGRFSGRQFSNSRSEMNVSTLELGDSALYLCASSGTGGTEAFFGQGTRLTVV.

The V call is TRBV15, the J call TRBJ1-3; 11 bases are a match to TRBD1. This CDR3 is built from 20 residues. Germline CDR1 and CDR2: LNHNV and YYDKDF (reference sequence). Trimming took 3 bases from V and 0 from J; bases not matched to a gene: 13. The CDR3 loop reads CATSSPGGTGGTRSGNTIYF. For the CDR3, the DNA is TGTGCCACCAGCAGCCCAGGTGGGACAGGGGGGACCCGCTCTGGAAACACCATATATTTT.

The chain is built from TRBV27 and TRBJ2-3; D may be TRBD2 (6 bases). The CDR3 length is 15 residues. CDR1 and CDR2 (germline): MNHEY, SMNVEV (reference sequence). The V end was cut by 1 base, the J end by 1 base, with 9 bases between. CDR3 sequence reads: CASSLFGGGTDTQYF. The CDR3 DNA follows: TGTGCCAGCAGTTTATTCGGAGGGGGCACAGATACGCAGTATTTT.

DNA for the CDR3: TGCAGCGTTGAGAGCGGGGGCACAGATACGCAGTATTTT. Translation gives CSVESGGTDTQYF. The chain links TRBV29-1 to TRBJ2-3, with 7 bases identical to TRBD2. Germline CDR1 SQVTM, CDR2 ANQGSEA. CDR3 size: 13 residues. Trimming cost V 3 bases and J 1 base; bases outside gene matches: 1.

V gene TRBV6-5 combines with J gene TRBJ2-3; 8 bases agree with TRBD1. The J segment lost 1 base and the V segment lost 4 bases, leaving 4 bases of the junction unmatched. CDR1 MNHEY and CDR2 SVGAGI come from the germline V gene. This CDR3 is 15 amino acids long. DNA for the CDR3: TGTGCCAGCAGTTGGCCGGGACAGGGCACAGATACGCAGTATTTT. The encoded protein is CASSWPGQGTDTQYF.

The CDR3 region has the DNA TGTGCCAGCAGCCCAGGGACAGGGGTTGCCTACGAGCAGTACTTC. It codes for CASSPGTGVAYEQYF. The rearrangement uses TRBV7-8 and TRBJ2-7; TRBD1 matches 10 bases. V lost 5 bases to trimming and J lost 2 bases; unmatched junction nucleotides: 6. CDR1 is SGHVS and CDR2 is FQNEAQ in the germline V gene. CDR3 length: 15 residues.

This chain connects TRBV10-3 to TRBJ1-6; D remains ambiguous. CDR1 is ENHRY, CDR2 SYGVKD, per germline. CDR3 length: 14 amino acids. Trimming left V 2 bases short and J 9 bases short, with 11 bases between. This CDR3 reads CAISEGIQISPLHF. CDR3 in DNA: TGTGCCATCAGTGAGGGAATCCAAATTTCACCCCTCCACTTT.

This clone was detected only once. This chain joins TRBV27 and TRBJ1-2; 8 bases are a match to TRBD1. Germline loops: CDR1 MNHEY, CDR2 SMNVEV (reference sequence). J lost 7 bases, V lost 5 bases, and 9 bases had no gene match. CDR3 length equals 14 residues. The CDR3 sequence is CASSRTGMGSGYTF. Here the CDR3 DNA reads TGTGCCAGCAGTCGGACAGGGATGGGGAGTGGCTACACCTTC.

About this clone itself: Germline is not matched at one junction end, which may reflect a read error. The chain couples TRBV19 to TRBJ1-4; tentative D call: TRBD1 (6 bases). Looked up from germline, CDR1 is LNHDA and CDR2 is SQIVND (reference sequence). The CDR3 consists of 14 residues. CDR3 loop: CASSDGQRLGEGEF. The CDR3 coding sequence is TGTGCCAGTAGTGACGGACAGCGATTGGGAGAGGGTGAGTTT.

J is TRBJ1-5 and V is TRBV5-6; D is perhaps TRBD1 (5 bases). Germline CDR1 SGHDT, CDR2 YYEEEE. Trimming removed 4 bases from V and 3 bases from J, with 11 bases in between. The CDR3 extends over 14 amino acids. CDR3 bases: TGTGCCAGCAGCATAACAGGACCCAATCAGCCCCAGCATTTT. It is translated as CASSITGPNQPQHF.

This clone was counted between two and nine times. This chain links TRBV19 with TRBJ1-2; D may be TRBD1 (6 bases). CDR1 and CDR2 from the germline V gene are LNHDA and SQIVND (reference sequence). Deletions cut 6 bases from V and 5 bases from J, with 13 bases between. The CDR3 loop spans 13 amino acids. In DNA, the CDR3 is TGTGCCAGTAGCACACAGGGAAATTATGGCTACACCTTC. It translates to CASSTQGNYGYTF.

This CDR3 is CARGVPYRGNTEAFF. In DNA, the CDR3 is TGTGCCAGAGGCGTTCCTTACAGGGGGAACACTGAAGCTTTCTTT. This chain connects TRBV10-3 to TRBJ1-1, with TRBD1 matching over 7 bases. The CDR3 totals 15 residues. The trim removed 10 bases at V and 1 base at J, leaving 12 bases unmatched. Germline CDR1 and CDR2: ENHRY and SYGVKD.

The chain couples TRBV5-8 to TRBJ1-6; the match to TRBD1 covers 10 bases. V gave up 4 bases and J gave up 5 bases; unmatched junction bases: 9. The CDR3 runs to 17 residues. CDR1 and CDR2 from the germline V gene are SGHTS and YDEGEE. CDR3 in amino acids: CASSPRTGGTNNSPLHF. CDR3 coding DNA: TGTGCCAGCAGCCCGCGGACAGGGGGGACGAATAATTCACCCCTCCACTTT.